One and the same sample provided the 2 T cell receptor beta chains below, sequenced in a study of beta chain features in type 1 diabetes. Study results and caveats: For Type 1 diabetes patients, all four CD4+ subsets carried TCRB CDR3s that were moderately but significantly shorter.

Their specific antigens are unknown. TCRB transcripts that were expressed got sequenced, as all of the isolated RNA had been reverse transcribed. Using immunoSEQ multiplex PCR, the repertoire was profiled, and TCRdb retains in-frame clones only, with some absent. The data show about 160,000 clones, around 8% seen once. Sequences were obtained from central memory CD4+ T cells from blood. These receptors all stem from a woman aged 40-49 years with type 1 diabetes.

This sequence joins TRBV7-9 and TRBJ2-3, with 7 bases lining up with TRBD1. CDR1 is SEHNR and CDR2 is FQNEAQ in the germline V gene (reference sequence). The CDR3 consists of 15 residues. Trimming took 0 bases from V and 2 from J; bases not matched to a gene: 2. CDR3 nucleotides: TGTGCCAGCAGCTTAGCGGGACAGTCCACAGATACGCAGTATTTT. This encodes CASSLAGQSTDTQYF.

This clone has a handful of counts. As DNA, the CDR3 is TGTGCCAGCAGCTTATACGGGGGGGCCCAAGAGACCCAGTACTTC. This gives the protein CASSLYGGAQETQYF. V is TRBV7-3 and J is TRBJ2-5; 8 nucleotides align to TRBD2. Per the germline V gene, CDR1 is SGHTA and CDR2 is FQGTGA. V gave up 2 bases and J gave up 1 base; unmatched junction bases: 3. The CDR3 extends over 15 amino acids.